One sample yielded the 18 T cell receptor beta chains listed below, sequenced in a study of blood T cell repertoires in COVID-19. The method was immunoSEQ multiplex PCR; TCRdb's version includes in-frame clones alone and lacks a portion of them. The sample has approximately 130,000 clones; 85% to 90% are singletons. Specimen: peripheral blood. The receptors were gathered from a human donor in a cohort sampled during active COVID-19.

This rearrangement joins TRBV19 to TRBJ2-1; 11 nucleotides align to TRBD2. J lost 8 bases, V lost 1 base, and 4 bases had no gene match. Germline CDR1 LNHDA, CDR2 SQIVND (reference sequence). This CDR3 is built from 15 residues. The CDR3 DNA reads as TGTGCCAGTAGTATAGTAGCGGGAGGGCCTGATGAGCAGTTCTTC. It yields the protein CASSIVAGGPDEQFF.

This chain connects TRBV24-1 to TRBJ2-5; 12 bases line up with TRBD2. The germline CDR1 and CDR2 sequences are KGHDR and SFDVKD. CDR3 length equals 15 residues. With V trimmed by 7 bases and J by 4 bases, 6 bases remained unmatched. The CDR3 DNA sequence: TGTGCCACCAGCGAGGGACTAGCGGGTGGAGAGACCCAGTACTTC. Protein sequence: CATSEGLAGGETQYF.

The rearrangement joins TRBV15 to TRBJ2-5; TRBD2 agrees at 9 bases. Germline loops: CDR1 LNHNV, CDR2 YYDKDF (reference sequence). This CDR3 comprises 19 residues. With 0 bases clipped from V and 4 bases from J, the junction kept 15 bases outside the gene matches. CDR3 DNA sequence: TGTGCCACCAGCAGAGATATGTTGGTTGGCGGGGGGGCCCGAGAGACCCAGTACTTC. Encoded protein: CATSRDMLVGGGARETQYF.

This clone appeared a single time. The chain recombines TRBV28 with TRBJ2-4; D possibly corresponds to TRBD1 (5 bases). The V and J ends lost 4 bases and 3 bases respectively, with 13 bases between them. The CDR3 has 15 residues. Germline lookup yields CDR1 MDHEN and CDR2 SYDVKM. This CDR3 is CASSWAGFDKNIQYF. In nucleotides, the CDR3 is TGTGCCAGCAGTTGGGCAGGGTTTGACAAAAACATTCAGTACTTC.

This clone came up once. The genes are TRBV6-6 and TRBJ1-1; the D is unclear. Germline V lookup: CDR1 MNHNY, CDR2 SVGAGI (reference sequence). This CDR3 has 14 amino acids. V lost 0 bases and J 1 base, leaving 6 bases between the germline ends. The chain's CDR3 is CASSYSAGNTEAFF. The CDR3 nucleotides read TGTGCCAGCAGTTACTCGGCAGGGAACACTGAAGCTTTCTTT.

This chain joins TRBV5-1 and TRBJ2-3; D is unresolved. This CDR3 is built from 14 residues. The germline V gene encodes CDR1 SGHRS and CDR2 YFSETQ. V shed 4 bases and J shed 0 bases, with 9 bases lying between them. The CDR3 coding sequence is TGCGCCAGCAGCCCCACGGTGAGCACAGATACGCAGTATTTT. It is translated as CASSPTVSTDTQYF.

This chain uses TRBV15 with TRBJ2-7; possible D gene TRBD2, 5 bases. Germline loops: CDR1 LNHNV, CDR2 YYDKDF (reference sequence). This CDR3 contains 16 residues. Trimming stripped 4 bases from V and 0 bases from J, with 16 bases between. The CDR3 region is CATSKEDPGSSYEQYF. The CDR3 nucleotides are TGTGCCACCAGCAAAGAAGATCCGGGAAGCTCCTACGAGCAGTACTTC.

The genes are TRBV5-1 and TRBJ1-6, with TRBD1 as a possible D gene (6 bases). The V end was cut by 4 bases, the J end by 5 bases, with 10 bases between. The germline gives CDR1 SGHRS, CDR2 YFSETQ. The CDR3 has 14 residues. The CDR3 reads CASSGAGDNSPLHF. The DNA for the CDR3 is TGCGCCAGCAGCGGGGCAGGGGATAATTCACCCCTCCACTTT.

This chain connects TRBV9 to TRBJ2-3; 11 bases match TRBD2. The V gene's germline CDR1 is SGDLS and CDR2 YYNGEE. The CDR3 is 15 residues long. J was trimmed by 4 bases and V by 4 bases; bases with no gene match: 5. In DNA, the CDR3 is TGTGCCAGCAGCTTGGGACTAGCGGAGGCAGATACGCAGTATTTT. This gives the protein CASSLGLAEADTQYF.

The genes are TRBV7-2 and TRBJ2-5; the match to TRBD2 covers 11 bases. The germline gives CDR1 SGHTA, CDR2 FQGNSA. Trimming at V came to 1 base and at J to 4 bases, leaving 5 bases not matched to a gene. The CDR3 totals 16 residues. CDR3: CASSLGLAGGSETQYF. The DNA of the CDR3 is TGTGCCAGCAGCTTAGGTCTAGCGGGAGGATCAGAGACCCAGTACTTC.

This clone came up once. This CDR3 is CASSLESGRGRYEQYF. The CDR3 DNA sequence: TGCGCCAGCAGCTTGGAGTCGGGCAGGGGGCGGTACGAGCAGTACTTC. The chain joins TRBV5-1 to TRBJ2-7; the match to TRBD1 covers 8 bases. The germline gives CDR1 SGHRS, CDR2 YFSETQ. The CDR3 covers 16 residues. Trimming removed 0 bases from V and 4 bases from J; junction bases left unmatched: 9.

CDR3 region: CASSRGLAANQETQYF. Written as DNA, the CDR3 is TGTGCCAGCAGCCGGGGACTAGCGGCAAATCAAGAGACCCAGTACTTC. J is TRBJ2-5 and V is TRBV7-2; TRBD2 agrees at 11 bases. Germline V CDR1 and CDR2: SGHTA, FQGNSA. The CDR3 is 16 residues long. V was clipped by 5 bases and J by 2 bases; unmatched bases: 7.

The CDR3 sequence: CAISDVSSGGSTDTQYF. The CDR3 region has the DNA TGTGCCATCAGTGACGTTTCTAGCGGAGGTAGCACAGATACGCAGTATTTT. The chain links TRBV10-3 to TRBJ2-3; 7 bases fit TRBD2. Germline V gene data show CDR1 as ENHRY and CDR2 as SYGVKD. CDR3 length: 17 amino acids. Trimming at V came to 3 bases and at J to 0 bases, leaving 9 bases not matched to a gene.

This clone was seen a handful of times. The sample holds other DNA sequences that translate to the same CDR3. The chain uses TRBV5-6 and TRBJ2-3, with a possible D match to TRBD2 (5 bases). This CDR3 comprises 14 residues. With 0 bases removed from V and 3 bases from J, the gap between germline ends came to 8 bases. Germline V gene sequence: CDR1 SGHDT, CDR2 YYEEEE. In nucleotides, the CDR3 is TGTGCCAGCAGCTTGGCCTCGGGGACAGATACGCAGTATTTT. This encodes CASSLASGTDTQYF.

V is TRBV24-1 and J is TRBJ2-1; TRBD2 agrees at 7 bases. Germline lookup yields CDR1 KGHDR and CDR2 SFDVKD. V gave up 9 bases and J gave up 7 bases; unmatched junction bases: 17. There are 16 residues in the CDR3. CDR3 region: CATARHGLAATNEQFF. CDR3 DNA sequence: TGTGCCACCGCACGACATGGGCTAGCGGCTACGAATGAGCAGTTCTTC.

The chain recombines TRBV28 with TRBJ1-1; no reliable D call. Germline loops: CDR1 MDHEN, CDR2 SYDVKM. V was trimmed by 6 bases and J by 4 bases, leaving 9 bases between them. This CDR3 is built from 12 residues. CDR3 coding DNA: TGTGCCAGCAGAGACACGCGCACTGAAGCTTTCTTT. This codes for CASRDTRTEAFF.

This clone has just a few counts. The chain recombines TRBV11-2 with TRBJ1-2; 8 bases align to TRBD1. Trimming took 1 base from V and 8 from J; bases not matched to a gene: 6. The CDR3 loop spans 14 amino acids. Germline values: CDR1 SGHAT, CDR2 FQNNGV. The CDR3 reads CASSLGQGADGYTF. The CDR3 DNA reads as TGTGCCAGCAGCTTAGGGCAGGGGGCAGACGGCTACACCTTC.

This chain joins TRBV5-6 and TRBJ1-5; possibly TRBD1 for D (5 bases). CDR1 is SGHDT, CDR2 YYEEEE, per germline. The CDR3 extends over 15 amino acids. Trimming took off 1 base at V and 4 bases at J, with 12 bases between the two ends. The CDR3 spells CASSLSSGSNQPQHF. CDR3 coding DNA: TGTGCCAGCAGCTTGAGTTCAGGGTCGAATCAGCCCCAGCATTTT.